These 29 T cell receptor beta chains came from one sample sequenced in a study of blood T cells in healthy people across ages (dated by TCRdb to between 2014 and 2016). Libraries were made using 5' RACE. TCRdb names Illumina HiSeq 2500 as the instrument used. A second 7 to 11 cycle PCR used a sample-barcoded 5' primer and a J-beta primer mix. The public reads were reanalyzed by TCRdb: fastp trimming at Q25, MiXCR alignment, in-frame beta chains only. Identical CDR3 protein sequences are pooled into one entry, listed with their most common genes and DNA. The sample table holds 550,000 to 750,000 distinct CDR3 sequences, of which approximately 21% were seen once. Roughly 3.6% of the sample comes from the top ten. Sequenced input: blood. Receptors were obtained from a man in his 70s in good health.

This clonotype has a handful of counts. This may be a read error: a much more frequent sequence differs by one nucleotide. This rearrangement joins TRBV3-1 to TRBJ2-5; D uncertain. There are 12 residues in the CDR3. Trimming shortened V by 2 bases and J by 3 bases, and 4 bases separated the two germline ends. CDR1 and CDR2 from the germline V gene are LGHDT and YNNKEL (reference sequence). CDR3 region: CASSQMEETQYF. DNA for the CDR3: TGTGCCAGCAGCCAAATGGAAGAGACCCAGTACTTC.

The V and J genes are TRBV20-1 and TRBJ2-7, with 7 bases aligning to TRBD2. After removal of 4 bases from V and 7 bases from J, the junction contained 7 bases not matched to a gene. This CDR3 has 12 residues. Germline V gene lookup returns CDR1 DFQATT and CDR2 SNEGSKA (reference sequence). The CDR3 DNA reads as TGCAGTGCTAAATCGACAGCGGGGGAGCAGTACTTC. Its protein product is CSAKSTAGEQYF.

The chain carries TRBV10-2 and TRBJ2-7; the D gene is possibly TRBD2 (5 bases). Trimming cost V 6 bases and J 0 bases, with 15 bases left between them. Germline V lookup: CDR1 WSHSY, CDR2 SAAADI. The CDR3 extends over 15 amino acids. CDR3: CASSDKRLSSYEQYF. CDR3 nucleotides: TGCGCCAGCAGCGACAAGCGGTTAAGCTCCTACGAGCAGTACTTC.

CDR3 amino acids: CASSTPGIAGERTGELFF. The CDR3 nucleotides read TGTGCCAGTAGTACCCCGGGAATAGCGGGAGAGAGGACCGGGGAGCTGTTTTTT. The chain is built from TRBV19 and TRBJ2-2; 9 bases agree with TRBD2. The CDR3 is 18 residues long. Germline V CDR1 and CDR2: LNHDA, SQIVND (reference sequence). J lost 5 bases, V lost 4 bases, and 14 bases had no gene match.

The genes are TRBV7-2 and TRBJ2-1; TRBD2 aligns across 9 bases. V trimming: 3 bases; J trimming: 2 bases; junction bases outside the gene matches: 5. Germline CDR1 SGHTA, CDR2 FQGNSA. This CDR3 has 16 residues. CDR3 sequence: CASSFLAGRTYNEQFF. The DNA of the CDR3 is TGTGCCAGCAGCTTTCTAGCGGGAAGGACCTACAATGAGCAGTTCTTC.

CDR3 nucleotides: TGCAGTGCTAGAGTCAGTCCTCTCGGACTAGCGGGACCGAACACCGGGGAGCTGTTTTTT. Translation: CSARVSPLGLAGPNTGELFF. The gene calls are TRBV20-1 and TRBJ2-2; 12 positions agree with TRBD2. CDR1 is DFQATT and CDR2 is SNEGSKA in the germline V gene (reference sequence). The CDR3 runs to 20 residues. Trimming at V came to 1 base and at J to 0 bases, leaving 12 bases not matched to a gene.

A remark on this clonotype: A read error may explain this, as a much larger clone is one base away. The V and J genes are TRBV28 and TRBJ2-7; D is possibly TRBD2 (6 bases). The J call may be incorrect, as the DNA end agrees better with TRBJ2-1. Germline V lookup: CDR1 MDHEN, CDR2 SYDVKM. The CDR3 spans 11 residues. DNA of the CDR3: TGTGTCAGCGGAAGGGGAGGTGAGCAGTTCTTC. Translation: CVSGRGGEQFF.

This chain links TRBV6-2 or TRBV6-3 with TRBJ2-7; D is undetermined. The V and J ends lost 8 bases and 0 bases respectively, with 14 bases between them. Germline CDR1 reads MNHEY; CDR2 reads SVGEGT. The CDR3 is 14 amino acids. The CDR3 is CASADSFDSYEQYF. The CDR3 DNA is TGTGCCAGCGCAGACTCCTTCGACTCCTACGAGCAGTACTTC.

This clonotype has more than one count but fewer than ten. The rearrangement links TRBV20-1 to TRBJ2-1; no clear D gene. The CDR3 totals 15 residues. V gave up 3 bases and J gave up 0 bases, with 12 bases separating them. In germline, CDR1 is DFQATT, CDR2 SNEGSKA (reference sequence). CDR3 sequence: CSASTDWYSYNEQFF. In DNA, the CDR3 is TGCAGTGCTAGTACCGACTGGTACTCCTACAATGAGCAGTTCTTC.

A few counts support this clonotype. The CDR3 sequence: CASSLGYQPEGYNEQFF. CDR3 in DNA: TGCGCCAGCAGCTTGGGGTATCAGCCCGAAGGCTACAATGAGCAGTTCTTC. The chain joins TRBV5-1 to TRBJ2-5; D unclear. The J call is in doubt because the DNA end fits TRBJ2-1 better. CDR3 size: 17 residues. CDR1 and CDR2 (germline): SGHRS, YFSETQ.

J is TRBJ2-4 and V is TRBV15, with a possible D match to TRBD2 (6 bases). V was clipped by 2 bases and J by 0 bases, with 14 bases between them. The CDR3 is 17 residues long. Germline values: CDR1 LNHNV, CDR2 YYDKDF (reference sequence). The CDR3 nucleotides read TGTGCCACCAGCAGATGGGGGGTAGACCAAGCCAAAAACATTCAGTACTTC. Translated: CATSRWGVDQAKNIQYF.

The chain couples TRBV7-6 to TRBJ1-1; D is possibly TRBD1 (6 bases). Germline lookup yields CDR1 SGHVS and CDR2 FNYEAQ. The CDR3 covers 17 residues. The ends were cut back, 0 bases at V and 0 bases at J, with 14 bases in the middle. The CDR3 spells CASSLASAEGVNTEAFF. The CDR3 bases are TGTGCCAGCAGCTTAGCGTCCGCAGAGGGGGTGAACACTGAAGCTTTCTTT.

This clonotype turned up a few times. The chain uses TRBV29-1 and TRBJ2-3; no clear D. The CDR3 has 13 amino acids. CDR1 is SQVTM and CDR2 is ANQGSEA in the germline V gene. Trimming removed 4 bases from V and 5 bases from J, with 13 bases in between. The CDR3 region has the DNA TGCAGCGTTGCCTGGGGAACCAAAGATACGCAGTATTTT. This gives the protein CSVAWGTKDTQYF.

The chain combines TRBV5-1 with TRBJ2-3; D is unclear. This CDR3 region has 14 residues. V lost 0 bases and J 3 bases, leaving 8 bases between the germline ends. Germline loops: CDR1 SGHRS, CDR2 YFSETQ. The CDR3 loop is CASSLGRETDTQYF. The CDR3 region has the DNA TGCGCCAGCAGCTTGGGACGTGAGACAGATACGCAGTATTTT.

The table lists this clonotype with a few counts. The chain links TRBV6-5 to TRBJ2-3; D unresolved. This CDR3 contains 13 residues. V shed 6 bases and J shed 1 base, with 8 bases lying between them. CDR1 and CDR2 from the germline V gene are MNHEY and SVGAGI. CDR3 residues: CASSPVGTDTQYF. CDR3 nucleotide sequence: TGTGCCAGCAGCCCTGTGGGCACAGATACGCAGTATTTT.

The gene calls are TRBV20-1 and TRBJ2-5, with 9 bases matching TRBD1. Germline loops: CDR1 DFQATT, CDR2 SNEGSKA (reference sequence). V shed 3 bases, J shed 5 bases, and the junction held 7 bases outside the gene matches. This CDR3 comprises 14 residues. The DNA for the CDR3 is TGCAGTGCTAGTAACGACAGGGGGAGGGAGACCCAGTACTTC. It codes for CSASNDRGRETQYF.

The rearrangement joins TRBV28 to TRBJ2-1, with 10 bases matching TRBD1. The J call may not be correct, given that the DNA end is closer to TRBJ2-7. This CDR3 has 14 amino acids. Germline lookup yields CDR1 MDHEN and CDR2 SYDVKM. This chain's CDR3 is CATIDRTGGYEQYF. The DNA of the CDR3 is TGTGCCACAATCGACAGGACAGGGGGTTACGAGCAGTACTTC.

The chain carries TRBV28 and TRBJ2-1; D might be TRBD1 (6 bases). Germline-derived CDR1 and CDR2 are MDHEN and SYDVKM. Trimming left V 8 bases short and J 6 bases short, with 17 bases between. The CDR3 loop spans 14 amino acids. CDR3 DNA sequence: TGTGCCAGCCTCAAGGACAGAGCCAGCAATGAGCAGTTCTTC. Translation gives CASLKDRASNEQFF.

V and J are TRBV2 and TRBJ2-7, with D unclear. The CDR3 is 14 amino acids. Germline V gene sequence: CDR1 SNHLY, CDR2 FYNNEI. V lost 7 bases and J 4 bases, leaving 17 bases between the germline ends. CDR3 region: CASILDGSPYEQYF. CDR3 sequence (DNA): TGTGCCAGCATCCTGGACGGAAGTCCATACGAGCAGTACTTC.

This clonotype came up a few times. This chain uses TRBV29-1 with TRBJ2-3; D may be TRBD1 (6 bases). Germline assignment: CDR1 SQVTM and CDR2 ANQGSEA. The V and J ends lost 2 bases and 5 bases respectively, with 20 bases between them. The length of the CDR3 is 16 residues. The CDR3 coding sequence is TGCAGCGTTGAACCTTTCGGACAGCGAGGGGAAGATACGCAGTATTTT. Amino acid sequence: CSVEPFGQRGEDTQYF.

A few counts support this clonotype. The chain has TRBV6-1 and TRBJ2-4; the match to TRBD2 covers 9 bases. J gave up 8 bases and V 6 bases, and 20 bases lay outside the gene matches. CDR1 MNHNS and CDR2 SASEGT come from the germline V gene. This CDR3 has 18 amino acids. The CDR3 region is CASSDDWREGSSRDIQYF. The CDR3 DNA follows: TGTGCCAGCAGCGATGATTGGCGGGAGGGCTCGTCAAGGGACATTCAGTACTTC.

This clonotype was seen a handful of times. The chain joins TRBV7-8 to TRBJ2-7; D perhaps matches TRBD1 (5 bases). Germline assignment: CDR1 SGHVS and CDR2 FQNEAQ. Trimming cost V 1 base and J 3 bases, with 13 bases left between them. This CDR3 spans 15 amino acids. This chain's CDR3 is CASSLEVGAYYEQYF. The CDR3 DNA follows: TGTGCCAGCAGCTTAGAGGTAGGGGCCTACTACGAGCAGTACTTC.

This clonotype was picked up a small number of times. V gene TRBV7-6 combines with J gene TRBJ2-5; perhaps TRBD1 as D (6 bases). Trimming removed 3 bases at V and 2 bases at J, with 13 bases between. The CDR3 has 15 amino acids. Germline CDR1 SGHVS, CDR2 FNYEAQ. In DNA, the CDR3 is TGTGCCAGCAGCTTGAGGACAGACCTACAAGAGACCCAGTACTTC. It codes for CASSLRTDLQETQYF. Full variable domain (outside the CDR3, taken from reference TRBV7-6 and TRBJ2-5): GAGVSQSPRYKVTKRGQDVALRCDPISGHVSLYWYRQALGQGPEFLTYFNYEAQQDKSGLPNDRFSAERPEGSISTLTIQRTEQRDSAMYRCASSLRTDLQETQYFGPGTRLLVL.

As concerns this clonotype: The CDR3 does not end in the conserved phenylalanine or tryptophan, so this is likely a read error. V gene TRBV28 combines with J gene TRBJ2-5, with 11 bases identical to TRBD2. The J call may be incorrect, as the DNA end agrees better with TRBJ2-7. Germline V gene data show CDR1 as MDHEN and CDR2 as SYDVKM. The CDR3 is made up of 15 amino acids. The CDR3 coding sequence is TGTGCCAGCAGCCGTAGCGGGAGGGTTTCCTACGAGCAGTACCTC. Residues: CASSRSGRVSYEQYL.

V usage is TRBV6-1 and J usage is TRBJ2-3; maybe TRBD1 (6 bases). Per germline, CDR1 MNHNS and CDR2 SASEGT. The CDR3 length is 15 residues. V was clipped by 7 bases and J by 1 base, with 15 bases between them. This CDR3 is CASKTGTTRTDTQYF. CDR3 coding DNA: TGTGCCAGCAAGACCGGGACAACCCGCACAGATACGCAGTATTTT.

This clonotype has just a few counts. The rearrangement joins TRBV6-5 to TRBJ2-3; 8 nucleotides agree with TRBD2. The CDR3 extends over 14 amino acids. Trimming at V came to 6 bases and at J to 3 bases, leaving 5 bases not matched to a gene. The germline CDR1 and CDR2 sequences are MNHEY and SVGAGI. The DNA of the CDR3 is TGTGCCAGCAGGCGGGGGGCCGTTACAGATACGCAGTATTTT. The encoded protein is CASRRGAVTDTQYF.

The J gene is TRBJ1-3, the V gene TRBV6-6; D uncertain. V was shortened by 5 bases and J by 2 bases, with 7 bases between the two germline ends. The length of the CDR3 is 13 residues. Looked up from germline, CDR1 is MNHNY and CDR2 is SVGAGI (reference sequence). For the CDR3, the DNA is TGTGCCAGCAGTGGAGGTACTGGAAACACCATATATTTT. This codes for CASSGGTGNTIYF.

This sequence joins TRBV20-1 and TRBJ2-1; a weak D match, TRBD2 (7 bases). Near its end, the DNA agrees better with TRBJ2-7, so the J call may be wrong. Germline CDR1 reads DFQATT; CDR2 reads SNEGSKA (reference sequence). The CDR3 runs 13 residues. CDR3 amino acids: CSARMGGGSEQYF. Written as DNA, the CDR3 is TGCAGTGCTAGGATGGGAGGGGGGTCCGAGCAGTACTTC.

This rearrangement joins TRBV7-9 to TRBJ1-2, with D unclear. The length of the CDR3 is 15 residues. With 5 bases removed from V and 4 bases from J, the gap between germline ends came to 17 bases. Germline V gene sequence: CDR1 SEHNR, CDR2 FQNEAQ (reference sequence). For the CDR3, the DNA is TGTGCCAGCAGCCCAGAAGGACCGGGCGCCTATGGCTACACCTTC. It translates to CASSPEGPGAYGYTF.